Shown below are 5 T cell receptor beta chains from a single sample sequenced in a study of control samples from healthy donors and cancer patients. TCRdb's table, derived via immunoSEQ multiplex PCR, lists solely in-frame clones and lacks some. Among fewer than 120,000 clones listed, roughly 90% were seen once. Sequenced: PBMCs. These receptors were collected from an older woman with lung cancer.

This chain links TRBV7-2 with TRBJ1-2, with a possible D match to TRBD1 (5 bases). The germline V gene encodes CDR1 SGHTA and CDR2 FQGNSA. The CDR3 has 13 amino acids. The V end lost 6 bases, the J end lost 6 bases, and 14 bases lay between the germline ends. The CDR3 bases are TGTGCCAGCAGACGTCCCGGGACGGATGGCTACACCTTC. Translation gives CASRRPGTDGYTF.

The chain employs TRBV20-1 and TRBJ2-1; D not resolved. The length of the CDR3 is 12 residues. V dropped 3 bases and J dropped 4 bases, with 7 bases sitting between them. CDR1 and CDR2 from the germline V gene are DFQATT and SNEGSKA (reference sequence). CDR3 sequence reads: CSASGYYNEQFF. Written as DNA, the CDR3 is TGCAGTGCTAGTGGCTATTACAATGAGCAGTTCTTC.

The chain uses TRBV5-4 and TRBJ2-3; 14 bases agree with TRBD2. CDR1 and CDR2 from the germline V gene are SGHNT and YYREEE (reference sequence). The ends lost 4 bases at V and 1 base at J; junction bases unmatched: 8. CDR3 length equals 18 residues. The CDR3 DNA reads TGTGCCAGCAGCCCACCCGGGACTAGCGGGGGCCGCACAGATACGCAGTATTTT. It specifies CASSPPGTSGGRTDTQYF.

The chain carries TRBV7-9 and TRBJ2-7; 8 bases match TRBD1. CDR1 SEHNR and CDR2 FQNEAQ come from the germline V gene (reference sequence). CDR3 length: 15 amino acids. Trimming took 0 bases from V and 3 from J; bases not matched to a gene: 4. CDR3 region: CASSLADRVFYEQYF. CDR3 DNA: TGTGCCAGCAGCTTAGCGGACAGGGTATTCTACGAGCAGTACTTC. The full variable domain, completed using reference TRBV7-9 and TRBJ2-7, is DTGVSQNPRHKITKRGQNVTFRCDPISEHNRLYWYRQTLGQGPEFLTYFQNEAQLEKSRLLSDRFSAERPKGSFSTLEIQRTEQGDSAMYLCASSLADRVFYEQYFGPGTRLTVT.

The J gene is TRBJ2-1, the V gene TRBV19; TRBD2 matches at 8 bases. The CDR3 totals 16 residues. The germline V gene encodes CDR1 LNHDA and CDR2 SQIVND (reference sequence). J gave up 2 bases and V 4 bases, and 7 bases lay outside the gene matches. Written as DNA, the CDR3 is TGTGCCAGTAGTACCCCGGGACTAGTGCCCTACAATGAGCAGTTCTTC. Its protein is CASSTPGLVPYNEQFF.